Below, 24 T cell receptor beta chains from the same sample are listed, as sequenced in a study of Ad26.COV2.S vaccination and SARS-CoV-2 variants. Using immunoSEQ multiplex PCR, the repertoire was profiled, and TCRdb retains in-frame clones only, with some absent. The sample has about 350,000 clones, under 95% seen once; the top ten hold about 3.9%. Sequencing used peripheral blood, obtained after recovery from COVID-19. The receptors were sampled from a human donor who had recovered from COVID-19.

This clone was seen only once. The CDR3: CASSQTAGNTEAFF. CDR3 in DNA: TGTGCCAGCAGCCAAACGGCCGGGAACACTGAAGCTTTCTTT. This chain uses TRBV7-3 with TRBJ1-1, with no clear D. Germline values: CDR1 SGHTA, CDR2 FQGTGA. V lost 5 bases and J 1 base, leaving 11 bases between the germline ends. The CDR3 has 14 amino acids.

This chain links TRBV29-1 with TRBJ1-5, with 7 bases fitting TRBD1. Germline V gives CDR1 SQVTM, CDR2 ANQGSEA. V shed 6 bases, J shed 4 bases, and the junction held 15 bases outside the gene matches. The CDR3 is made up of 16 amino acids. The CDR3, as DNA: TGCAGCGTCTTGGACAGGTCAGCCGTCCCGAATCAGCCCCAGCATTTT. It encodes CSVLDRSAVPNQPQHF.

The V gene is TRBV19, the J gene TRBJ1-1; D unclear. This CDR3 spans 12 amino acids. Trimming took off 6 bases at V and 1 base at J, with 6 bases between the two ends. Germline loops: CDR1 LNHDA, CDR2 SQIVND (reference sequence). The CDR3 loop reads CASREQNTEAFF. In DNA form, the CDR3 reads TGTGCCAGTAGAGAACAGAACACTGAAGCTTTCTTT. Supplemented by reference TRBV19 and TRBJ1-1, the full variable domain reads DGGITQSPKYLFRKEGQNVTLSCEQNLNHDAMYWYRQDPGQGLRLIYYSQIVNDFQKGDIAEGYSVSREKKESFPLTVTSAQKNPTAFYLCASREQNTEAFFGQGTRLTVV.

Comment on this clone: At one of its ends the junction is not consistent with the germline gene, which may arise from a read error. The chain links TRBV7-7 to TRBJ2-3, with D possibly TRBD2 on 7 matching bases. Germline values: CDR1 SSHAT, CDR2 FNYEAQ (reference sequence). This CDR3 has 15 amino acids. CDR3 bases: TGTGCTAGCAGCTTATTGGGGGGGCGCACAGATACGCAGTATTTT. Translated: CASSLLGGRTDTQYF.

The chain has TRBV2 and TRBJ1-2, with D perhaps TRBD1 (6 bases). The CDR3 length is 15 residues. Germline V gene data show CDR1 as SNHLY and CDR2 as FYNNEI. The V end lost 7 bases, the J end lost 7 bases, and 22 bases lay between the germline ends. The CDR3 coding sequence is TGTGCCAGCAATTTACAGGGCGCCCGAGCCACTGGCTACACCTTC. Amino acid sequence: CASNLQGARATGYTF.

The chain is built from TRBV14 and TRBJ1-4; 9 bases are a match to TRBD1. Germline CDR1 and CDR2: SGHDN and FVKESK. This CDR3 spans 15 amino acids. After removal of 5 bases from V and 8 bases from J, the junction contained 9 bases not matched to a gene. CDR3: CASSVTRDREEKLFF. The DNA of the CDR3 is TGTGCCAGCAGCGTGACCCGGGACAGGGAAGAAAAACTGTTTTTT.

V is TRBV5-5 and J is TRBJ2-7; TRBD1 might be the D (5 bases). This CDR3 contains 13 residues. The germline CDR1 and CDR2 sequences are SGHKS and YYEKEE (reference sequence). Trimming took 4 bases from V and 1 from J, leaving 9 bases between them. The CDR3 reads CASSETVSYEQYF. The CDR3 DNA is TGTGCCAGCAGCGAGACAGTATCCTACGAGCAGTACTTC.

V is TRBV10-3 and J is TRBJ2-7, with D possibly TRBD1 on 7 matching bases. CDR1 is ENHRY and CDR2 is SYGVKD in the germline V gene. The CDR3 is made up of 13 amino acids. Trimming cost V 7 bases and J 2 bases, with 12 bases left between them. The CDR3: CAINQGEAYEQYF. CDR3 bases: TGTGCCATCAATCAGGGGGAGGCCTACGAGCAGTACTTC.

V and J are TRBV5-1 and TRBJ1-2; the D gene is possibly TRBD1 (5 bases). Trimming took off 4 bases at V and 3 bases at J, with 13 bases between the two ends. The germline V gene has CDR1 SGHRS and CDR2 YFSETQ. CDR3 length equals 14 residues. In nucleotides, the CDR3 is TGCGCCAGCAGCCCGAAGACAGAGTACTATGGCTACACCTTC. Translation: CASSPKTEYYGYTF.

The chain uses TRBV6-5 and TRBJ2-4; TRBD1 agrees at 8 bases. CDR1 and CDR2 from the germline V gene are MNHEY and SVGAGI. Trimming at V came to 6 bases and at J to 4 bases, leaving 8 bases not matched to a gene. The CDR3 spans 15 residues. The CDR3 DNA sequence: TGTGCCAGCAGCGACTATAGGGACAGGAAAAACATTCAGTACTTC. Its translation: CASSDYRDRKNIQYF.

The rearrangement joins TRBV2 to TRBJ1-2; D possibly corresponds to TRBD1 (6 bases). The CDR3 consists of 12 residues. V was clipped by 3 bases and J by 6 bases, with 8 bases between them. Per the germline V gene, CDR1 is SNHLY and CDR2 is FYNNEI. CDR3 DNA sequence: TGTGCCAGCAGTGACACAGGGCATGGCTACACCTTC. It encodes CASSDTGHGYTF.

About this clone itself: Other DNA sequences in the same sample also yield this CDR3. The chain is built from TRBV9 and TRBJ2-5; TRBD2 matches at 7 bases. CDR3 length: 13 residues. Germline V lookup: CDR1 SGDLS, CDR2 YYNGEE. J gave up 5 bases and V 3 bases, and 4 bases lay outside the gene matches. The CDR3 bases are TGTGCCAGCAGCGAGGGAGGGAAGGAGACCCAGTACTTC. This sequence encodes CASSEGGKETQYF.

This clone was detected once. The V gene is TRBV4-3, the J gene TRBJ2-7; possibly TRBD1 or TRBD2 for D (5 bases each). From germline, CDR1 is LGHNA and CDR2 YSLEER. The V and J ends lost 4 bases and 3 bases respectively, with 13 bases between them. The CDR3 has 14 residues. The CDR3 loop is CASSPGTLDYEQYF. The CDR3, as DNA: TGCGCCAGCAGCCCCGGGACCTTAGACTACGAGCAGTACTTC.

The chain has TRBV6-2 or TRBV6-3 and TRBJ1-5, with TRBD1 as a possible D gene (5 bases). Germline loops: CDR1 MNHEY, CDR2 SVGEGT. The CDR3 runs to 16 residues. The ends were cut back, 5 bases at V and 0 bases at J, with 14 bases in the middle. The CDR3 region is CASSRDSLHSNQPQHF. For the CDR3, the DNA is TGTGCCAGCAGTCGCGACAGCCTCCATAGCAATCAGCCCCAGCATTTT.

This clone was picked up one time. V usage is TRBV10-2 and J usage is TRBJ2-1; D ambiguous. The CDR3 has 15 residues. V lost 1 base and J 0 bases, leaving 7 bases between the germline ends. The V gene's germline CDR1 is WSHSY and CDR2 SAAADI. CDR3 DNA: TGCGCCAGCAGTGAGTACCTAAACTCCTACAATGAGCAGTTCTTC. It encodes CASSEYLNSYNEQFF.

V and J are TRBV9 and TRBJ1-2; unclear D gene. With 3 bases removed from V and 3 bases from J, the gap between germline ends came to 9 bases. CDR1 is SGDLS and CDR2 is YYNGEE in the germline V gene. The CDR3 spans 13 residues. The CDR3 DNA reads TGTGCCAGCAGCGAAACCTCCGACTATGGCTACACCTTC. Translation gives CASSETSDYGYTF.

The chain recombines TRBV11-3 with TRBJ1-1; D gene unclear. The CDR3 runs to 14 residues. V was trimmed by 0 bases and J by 3 bases, leaving 8 bases between them. The V gene's germline CDR1 is SGHNT and CDR2 YENEEA. The CDR3 DNA reads as TGTGCCAGCAGCTTAGAAGGCGGCGACACTGAAGCTTTCTTT. Translated, it gives CASSLEGGDTEAFF. The full variable domain, its missing parts supplied by reference TRBV11-3 and TRBJ1-1, is EAGVVQSPRYKIIEKKQPVAFWCNPISGHNTLYWYLQNLGQGPELLIRYENEEAVDDSQLPKDRFSAERLKGVDSTLKIQPAELGDSAVYLCASSLEGGDTEAFFGQGTRLTVV.

This clone was counted once. CDR3 sequence (DNA): TGTGCCAGTAGTCCGAGGGACTTCCAAGAGACCCAGTACTTC. Its protein is CASSPRDFQETQYF. V and J are TRBV19 and TRBJ2-5; D possibly corresponds to TRBD2 (6 bases). The CDR3 sequence is 14 residues long. CDR1 is LNHDA and CDR2 is SQIVND in the germline V gene (reference sequence). V lost 5 bases and J lost 1, with 11 bases in between.

This chain uses TRBV29-1 with TRBJ1-1, with 12 positions matching TRBD1. V was pared by 4 bases and J by 5 bases, with 5 bases of the junction left unmatched. CDR3 length: 14 residues. The V gene's germline CDR1 is SQVTM and CDR2 ANQGSEA. CDR3 DNA sequence: TGCAGCGTTGGGGGACAGGGGGCTTCAACTGAAGCTTTCTTT. It yields the protein CSVGGQGASTEAFF.

This chain connects TRBV27 to TRBJ1-1; D gene uncertain. V lost 3 bases and J 0 bases, leaving 8 bases between the germline ends. The V gene's germline CDR1 is MNHEY and CDR2 SMNVEV (reference sequence). This CDR3 has 14 residues. The CDR3 spells CASSFRALNTEAFF. The CDR3 bases are TGTGCCAGCAGTTTTCGGGCCTTGAACACTGAAGCTTTCTTT.

This chain joins TRBV6-5 and TRBJ1-1, with 9 bases lining up with TRBD1. Germline V lookup: CDR1 MNHEY, CDR2 SVGAGI. The CDR3 has 14 amino acids. V trimming: 6 bases; J trimming: 0 bases; junction bases outside the gene matches: 2. The CDR3 here is CASRGQGMNTEAFF. CDR3 in DNA: TGTGCCAGCAGAGGACAGGGGATGAACACTGAAGCTTTCTTT.

The rearrangement links TRBV10-3 to TRBJ2-7; 10 bases fit TRBD1. The CDR3 is made up of 15 amino acids. V was clipped by 2 bases and J by 3 bases; unmatched bases: 4. The germline V gene has CDR1 ENHRY and CDR2 SYGVKD. The CDR3 DNA reads TGTGCCATCAGTGAGAAGGGACAGGGGCTCTACGAGCAGTACTTC. Amino acids: CAISEKGQGLYEQYF.

V usage is TRBV27 and J usage is TRBJ2-5; perhaps TRBD2 as D (6 bases). Trimming stripped 9 bases from V and 5 bases from J, with 16 bases between. CDR1 and CDR2 from the germline V gene are MNHEY and SMNVEV (reference sequence). The CDR3 spans 13 residues. CDR3 DNA: TGTGCCAGTGCGCGACTGGGGAGGGAGACCCAGTACTTC. This encodes CASARLGRETQYF.

This clone was recorded once. This rearrangement joins TRBV5-4 to TRBJ2-5, with 8 bases that match TRBD1. The V gene's germline CDR1 is SGHNT and CDR2 YYREEE (reference sequence). The CDR3 runs 15 residues. V lost 1 base, J lost 4 bases, and 6 bases stayed unmatched. In DNA form, the CDR3 reads TGTGCCAGCAGCTTGAACAGGGGGATTTCAGAGACCCAGTACTTC. Its translation is CASSLNRGISETQYF.